This TCR beta chain was sequenced in a study of cytomegalovirus exposure and HLA in healthy donors. As for the study in general: As released early, the data held roughly 85 million unique TCRs from HLA-typed donors. General study points: Prior analysis indicated that the majority of TCR beta V segments exhibited productivity approximately 87% or approximately 30% of the time. Indistinguishable V segments such as TRBV6-2 and TRBV6-3 were excluded.

V lost 4 bases to trimming and J lost 5 bases; unmatched junction nucleotides: 10. Germline assignment: CDR1 SGHRS and CDR2 YFSETQ. CDR3 size: 16 residues. Amplification used 60 Vbeta primers and 13 Jbeta primers. Sequencing used immunoSEQ multiplex PCR; TCRdb keeps in-frame clones, though not all of them. Of approximately 160,000 clones in the sample, around 82% were seen once. Points on this clone: The antigen remains unidentified.

Sequences were obtained from PBMCs. This chain uses TRBV5-1 with TRBJ2-7; TRBD2 agrees at 12 bases. The clonotype originates from a boy under 10 years old in good health and CMV-seronegative. CDR3 in amino acids: CASSPLKTSGSDEQYF. The CDR3, as DNA: TGCGCCAGCAGCCCATTAAAGACTAGCGGGAGCGACGAGCAGTACTTC.